A selection of T cell receptor beta chains follows, all from one sample in a study of identical twins. TCRdb reanalysed the 5' RACE reads using MiXCR and keeps one entry per CDR3 protein. This table has under 800,000 distinct CDR3 sequences, about 20% appearing once. In addition, the sample was reused for a study of T cells expressing NK-cell markers.

The sequenced sample was PBMCs. The receptors here all came from a woman under 30 in good health. Both conserved end residues are part of each CDR3. Fields, in order: V gene, clone size, D gene, J gene, CDR3 protein, CDR3 DNA. A D gene is named only where the DNA matches it firmly. Not all rows give a size; the values are once, few, many and, for expanded clones, a class.

TRBV29-1	many	TRBD1	TRBJ2-3	CSVVLPGQATDTQYF	TGCAGCGTTGTTCTGCCGGGACAGGCCACAGATACGCAGTATTTT
TRBV13	few	.	TRBJ2-2	CASSWGRNTGELFF	TGTGCCAGCAGTTGGGGACGGAACACCGGGGAGCTGTTTTTT
TRBV7-2	.	.	TRBJ2-1	CASSYRSYHNEQFF	TGTGCCAGCAGCTACAGGAGCTATCACAATGAGCAGTTCTTC
TRBV20-1	few	.	TRBJ2-2	CSALGQNGELFF	TGCAGTGCCCTCGGACAGAACGGGGAGCTGTTTTTT
TRBV10-2	.	.	TRBJ2-7	CASTLRSYEQYF	TGCGCCAGCACCCTCCGCTCCTACGAGCAGTACTTC
TRBV5-1	many	.	TRBJ2-1	CASSLAPNYNEQFF	TGCGCCAGCAGCTTGGCCCCCAATTACAATGAGCAGTTCTTC
TRBV2	.	.	TRBJ2-3	CASHAWAGQDTQYF	TGTGCCAGCCATGCTTGGGCGGGCCAAGATACGCAGTATTTT
TRBV20-1	few	.	TRBJ1-1	CSARSQEAGRTEAFF	TGCAGTGCTAGATCCCAAGAGGCAGGGCGTACTGAAGCTTTCTTT
TRBV20-1	few	TRBD1	TRBJ2-1	CSAIRDRGSDEQFF	TGCAGTGCGATCCGGGACAGGGGATCGGATGAGCAGTTCTTC
TRBV20-1	.	.	TRBJ2-1	CSQQGNRDEQFF	TGCAGCCAACAGGGTAACCGCGATGAGCAGTTCTTC
TRBV29-1	.	.	TRBJ2-7	CSVADGAGDGQYF	TGCAGCGTTGCGGACGGAGCCGGGGATGGGCAGTACTTC
TRBV20-1	many	TRBD2	TRBJ2-1	CSALAGVGNEQFF	TGCAGTGCTTTAGCGGGAGTCGGCAATGAGCAGTTCTTC
TRBV20-1	few	.	TRBJ2-3	CSARGGLGFTDTQYF	TGCAGTGCTCGTGGGGGACTTGGATTCACAGATACGCAGTATTTT
TRBV5-5	few	TRBD1	TRBJ1-1	CASSLWDRGTEAFF	TGTGCCAGCAGCCTCTGGGACAGGGGAACTGAAGCTTTCTTT
TRBV6-5	.	.	TRBJ1-1	CASRKGLREAFF	TGTGCCAGCAGGAAGGGGTTGAGGGAAGCTTTCTTT
TRBV11-2	few	TRBD1	TRBJ2-7	CASSNNLPGAGGDEQYF	TGTGCCAGCAGCAACAACTTGCCGGGCGCAGGGGGCGACGAGCAGTACTTC
TRBV20-1	.	.	TRBJ2-7	CSASRTGDEQYF	TGCAGTGCCTCAAGGACGGGGGACGAGCAGTACTTC
TRBV12-3/TRBV12-4	many	.	TRBJ1-1	CASRSLLPGTEAFF	TGTGCCAGCAGAAGCCTCCTTCCGGGCACTGAAGCTTTCTTT
TRBV5-1	.	TRBD1	TRBJ1-2	CASSLAPLRRGGSYGYTF	TGCGCCAGCAGCTTGGCCCCACTCAGGAGAGGGGGCAGCTATGGCTACACCTTC
TRBV20-1	.	.	TRBJ2-3	CSASSGYTQYF	TGCAGTGCTAGTTCAGGGTATACGCAGTATTTT
TRBV11-2	.	.	TRBJ2-5	CASSFSGHQETQYF	TGTGCCAGCAGCTTTTCCGGGCATCAAGAGACCCAGTACTTC
TRBV5-1	.	TRBD2	TRBJ2-3	CASSFSLAGSTDTQYF	TGCGCCAGCAGCTTCTCATTAGCGGGAAGCACAGATACGCAGTATTTT
TRBV3-1	many	.	TRBJ1-5	CASSQDSNQPQHF	TGTGCCAGCAGCCAAGATAGCAATCAGCCCCAGCATTTT
TRBV7-9	few	TRBD2	TRBJ2-7	CASSLDVAGELYEQYF	TGTGCCAGCAGCTTAGACGTAGCGGGGGAGCTCTACGAGCAGTACTTC
TRBV12-3/TRBV12-4	few	.	TRBJ1-2	CASRRHYGYTF	TGTGCCAGCAGGCGACACTATGGCTACACCTTC
TRBV6-2/TRBV6-3	few	.	TRBJ2-5	CASTLGGSVETQYF	TGTGCCAGCACCCTAGGGGGGTCGGTGGAGACCCAGTACTTC
TRBV7-9	.	.	TRBJ2-7	CASSLGRGSAKTEQYF	TGTGCCAGCAGCTTAGGGAGGGGTAGCGCGAAAACCGAGCAGTACTTC
TRBV5-6	few	.	TRBJ2-1	CASSPWAGLPNEQFF	TGTGCCAGCAGCCCGTGGGCCGGGCTCCCCAATGAGCAGTTCTTC
TRBV12-3/TRBV12-4	.	.	TRBJ2-7	CASSGRGPSSYEQYF	TGTGCCAGCAGTGGGCGGGGGCCTAGCTCCTACGAGCAGTACTTC
TRBV29-1	many	TRBD1	TRBJ2-2	CSALTGQLRSGELFF	TGCAGCGCTCTTACGGGACAGCTTCGTAGCGGGGAGCTGTTTTTT
TRBV29-1	few	.	TRBJ1-1	CSVVKGSGADTEAFF	TGCAGCGTTGTTAAGGGCTCGGGGGCAGACACTGAAGCTTTCTTT
TRBV9	many	.	TRBJ2-1	CASGGNNEQFF	TGTGCCAGCGGGGGGAACAATGAGCAGTTCTTC
TRBV7-9	few	.	TRBJ1-1	CASSLASRVSTEAFF	TGTGCCAGCAGCTTAGCGAGCAGGGTGAGCACTGAAGCTTTCTTT
TRBV29-1	.	.	TRBJ2-7	CSAHDSSYEQYF	TGCAGCGCCCATGACAGCTCCTACGAGCAGTACTTC
TRBV5-1	few	TRBD1	TRBJ2-7	CASSLPRNLLDRDVYEQYF	TGCGCCAGCAGCTTGCCCCGGAACCTACTCGACAGGGACGTCTACGAGCAGTACTTC